The TCR beta chain described here comes from a study of T-cell memory formation after mild COVID-19. Regarding this clonotype: Antigen: not known.

Germline CDR1 is KGHDR and CDR2 is SFDVKD. V gave up 3 bases and J gave up 2 bases; unmatched junction bases: 6. This CDR3 contains 16 residues. TCRdb itself ran the 5' RACE reads through MiXCR, one entry per CDR3 protein. The sample contains under 700,000 distinct CDR3 sequences, about a fifth of which appear only once. Findings and limits, study-wide: Some clones that responded were present in memory (sampled pre-infection), which suggests cross-reactive memory joined. Mostly located in CM and EM were contracting CD4+ clones, with contracting CD8+ clones located in EMRA.

The clonotype comes from an adult woman who had mild COVID-19 (a few samples of this study predate the infection). Cell type and time point are not known. The chain links TRBV24-1 to TRBJ1-2; 9 nucleotides align to TRBD1. The sample comprised PBMCs or a T cell subset sorted from them (not recorded which). CDR3 residues: CATSDPTGGDNYGYTF. Written as DNA, the CDR3 is TGTGCCACCAGTGATCCCACAGGGGGCGACAACTATGGCTACACCTTC.